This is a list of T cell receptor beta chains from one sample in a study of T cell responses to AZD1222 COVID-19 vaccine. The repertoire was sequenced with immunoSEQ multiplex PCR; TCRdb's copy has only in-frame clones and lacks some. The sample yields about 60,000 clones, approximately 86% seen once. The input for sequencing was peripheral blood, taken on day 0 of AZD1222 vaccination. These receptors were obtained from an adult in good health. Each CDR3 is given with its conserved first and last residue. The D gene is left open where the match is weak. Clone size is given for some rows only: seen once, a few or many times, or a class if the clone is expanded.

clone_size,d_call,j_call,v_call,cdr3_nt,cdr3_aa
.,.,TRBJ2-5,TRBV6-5,TGTGCCAGCAGTAACCCCACTAGCTTAGAGACCCAGTACTTC,CASSNPTSLETQYF
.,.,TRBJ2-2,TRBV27,TGTGCCAGCAGTTTAGGGCCCAGGATTAACACCGGGGAGCTGTTTTTT,CASSLGPRINTGELFF
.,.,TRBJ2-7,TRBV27,TGTGCCAGCAGTCACGTACAAATCGGTCCCTACGAGCAGTACTTC,CASSHVQIGPYEQYF
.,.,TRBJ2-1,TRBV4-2,TGTGCCAGCAGCCGGGACGGACTGGCTCCATACAATGAGCAGTTCTTC,CASSRDGLAPYNEQFF
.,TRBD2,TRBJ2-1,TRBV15,TGTGCCACCAGCAGAGATAGGACTAGCGGCGGCTCCTACAATGAGCAGTTCTTC,CATSRDRTSGGSYNEQFF
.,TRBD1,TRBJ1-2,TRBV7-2,TGTGCCAGCAGCTCTAGCCCGGGACAGGGGATCTATGGCTACACCTTC,CASSSSPGQGIYGYTF
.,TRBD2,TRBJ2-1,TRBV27,TGTGCCAGCAGTCCCGGGACTAGATCAGGGGAGCAGTTCTTC,CASSPGTRSGEQFF
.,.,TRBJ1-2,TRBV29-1,TGCAGCGTTGAAGTTAGGGCTCTCTATGGCTACACCTTC,CSVEVRALYGYTF
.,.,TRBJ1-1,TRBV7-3,TGTGCCAGCAGCTTAACAAGGGGAATGAACACTGAAGCTTTCTTT,CASSLTRGMNTEAFF
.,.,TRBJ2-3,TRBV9,TGTGCCAGCAGCGTAGGAGGGGGGGCGAAAGGCACAGATACGCAGTATTTT,CASSVGGGAKGTDTQYF
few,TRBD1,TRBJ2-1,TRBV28,TGTGCCAGCAGTTTATTCCCCCTCGGGACAGGGATCAACAATGAGCAGTTCTTC,CASSLFPLGTGINNEQFF
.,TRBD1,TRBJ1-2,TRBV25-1,TGTGCCAGCAGTGACGACAGGGAGCCACCTCCTAACTATGGCTACACCTTC,CASSDDREPPPNYGYTF
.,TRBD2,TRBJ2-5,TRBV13,TGTGCCAGCAGCTTAGGGGGACTAGCGGGACAAGAGACCCAGTACTTC,CASSLGGLAGQETQYF
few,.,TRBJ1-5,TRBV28,TGTGCCAGCAGACTCGGGTCCCTCTATCAGCCCCAGCATTTT,CASRLGSLYQPQHF
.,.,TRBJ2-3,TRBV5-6,TGTGCCAGCAGTGTCACAGATACGCAGTATTTT,CASSVTDTQYF
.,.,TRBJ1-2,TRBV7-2,TGTGCCAGCAGCTTAGAAGGCGGGACGGCCCCTCGCACCTTC,CASSLEGGTAPRTF
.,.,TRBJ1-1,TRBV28,TGTGCCAGCAGTTTACTCGGGGGACCGCCTGAAGCTTTCTTT,CASSLLGGPPEAFF
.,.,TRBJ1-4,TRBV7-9,TGTGCCAGCAGCTGGGACCAAAATGAAAAACTGTTTTTT,CASSWDQNEKLFF
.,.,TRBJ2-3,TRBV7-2,TGTGCCAGCAGCGCGGACTTCCGAGATACGCAGTATTTT,CASSADFRDTQYF
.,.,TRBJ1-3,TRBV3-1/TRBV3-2,TGTGCCAGCAGCCACCCTAGGGGTCCCTCGCCTGGAAACACCATATATTTT,CASSHPRGPSPGNTIYF
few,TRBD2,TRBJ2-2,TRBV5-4,TGTGCCAGCAGCGCCAGCGGGAGAAGTGTGGGGGAGCTGTTTTTT,CASSASGRSVGELFF
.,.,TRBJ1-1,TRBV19,TGTGCCAGTAGCCCCCGAGCCCGGGACAAAGGTCGACCTTCCATGAACACTGAAGCTTTCTTT,CASSPRARDKGRPSMNTEAFF
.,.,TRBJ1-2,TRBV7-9,TGTGCCAGCAGCGTGGTAGACTATTTGGGCTACACCTTC,CASSVVDYLGYTF
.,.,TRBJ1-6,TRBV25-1,TGTGCCAGCAGTGAATATGGTTCACCCCTCCACTTT,CASSEYGSPLHF
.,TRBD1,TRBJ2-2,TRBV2,TGTGCCAGCAGTATTTTACAGGGGAAAACCGGGGAGCTGTTTTTT,CASSILQGKTGELFF
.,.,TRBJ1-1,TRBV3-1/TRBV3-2,TGTGCCAGCAGCCAAGCACCTCTGTCCAGCCTAATGAACACTGAAGCTTTCTTT,CASSQAPLSSLMNTEAFF
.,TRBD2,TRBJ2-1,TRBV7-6,TGTGCCAGCAGCGCCGTGCGGAGCCCATTAGGGACTAGCGGGAAACTCTACAATGAGCAGTTCTTC,CASSAVRSPLGTSGKLYNEQFF
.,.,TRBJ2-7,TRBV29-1,TGCAGCGTTCAAGCGCTTACCTACGAGCAGTACTTC,CSVQALTYEQYF
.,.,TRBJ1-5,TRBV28,TGTGCCAGCAGTTTAAACGGTCAGCCCCAGCATTTT,CASSLNGQPQHF
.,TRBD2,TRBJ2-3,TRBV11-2,TGTGCCAGCAGTCTAGCTACTAGCGGGAGGACAGATACGCAGTATTTT,CASSLATSGRTDTQYF
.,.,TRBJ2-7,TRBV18,TGTGCCAGCTCACCCATGCAGGATACGTTATACGAGCAGTACTTC,CASSPMQDTLYEQYF
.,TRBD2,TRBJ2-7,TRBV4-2,TGTGCCAGCAGCCAAGGCCTAGCGGATACCTACGAGCAGTACTTC,CASSQGLADTYEQYF